The text below deals with one T cell receptor beta chain. What it binds is not known. The data were taken from a study of beta chain features in type 1 diabetes. The study reverse transcribed the entire isolated RNA, so it sequenced expressed TCRB transcripts. This table comes from immunoSEQ multiplex PCR, and its TCRdb copy is limited to in-frame clones, with some not included. The sample has tens of thousands of clones, about 48% seen once; the top ten hold roughly 0.65%. General observations from the study: In all four CD4+ subsets, TCRB CDR3 length was significantly, moderately reduced in type 1 diabetes.

Sequencing was performed on central memory CD4+ T cells from blood. The sequence came from a man aged 25 to 45 with type 1 diabetes.

The CDR3 DNA reads TGTGCCAGCAGCTCGTACTCCGGGACAGGGTCCTACAATGAGCAGTTCTTC. Its protein is CASSSYSGTGSYNEQFF. The rearrangement uses TRBV5-4 and TRBJ2-1, with 9 positions matching TRBD1. The CDR3 covers 17 residues. Germline V CDR1 and CDR2: SGHNT, YYREEE (reference sequence). V shed 3 bases and J 1 base; nucleotides not matched to a gene: 8.